This TCR beta chain was retrieved from a study of T cells expressing NK-cell markers. Overall study context: Most of the eight sequenced donors tested HCMV-seropositive; one tested seronegative.

The CDR3 is 20 residues long. Germline-derived CDR1 and CDR2 are KGHDR and SFDVKD. TCRdb reanalyzed the 5' RACE reads and collapses them to one entry per CDR3 protein, without DNA. The table for this sample gives 130,000 to 150,000 distinct CDR3 sequences. The chain recombines TRBV24-1 with TRBJ2-1; the TRBD1 assignment by TCRdb is unverifiable without DNA. The sequencing input was blood T cells: a sorted CD56 or NKG2C T cell subset, CD4+ or CD8+ T cells, or bulk PBMC T cells (not recorded which). The sequence came from a man aged 18 to 35 in good health. The CDR3 spells CATSDFTGTTNFGSYNEQFF.